Listed here are 19 T cell receptor beta chains from one sample, sequenced in a study of cytomegalovirus exposure and HLA in healthy donors. PCR amplification relied on 60 Vbeta primers (plus 13 Jbeta primers). Clones were read by immunoSEQ multiplex PCR, and TCRdb kept only the in-frame ones, dropping some. The sample consists of about 150,000 clones, 72% of them appearing once. Sequenced material: PBMCs. Receptors originate from a man aged 50 or older in good health and CMV-seropositive.

This chain connects TRBV19 to TRBJ1-5; D unresolved. CDR1 and CDR2 from the germline V gene are LNHDA and SQIVND (reference sequence). Trimming took off 3 bases at V and 9 bases at J, with 9 bases between the two ends. The CDR3 totals 12 residues. The DNA for the CDR3 is TGTGCCAGTAGTATCGCTGAGGGGCCCCAGCATTTT. It yields the protein CASSIAEGPQHF.

The rearrangement links TRBV6-6 to TRBJ2-6; a possible D gene is TRBD2 (6 bases). Germline V CDR1 and CDR2: MNHNY, SVGAGI (reference sequence). This CDR3 comprises 15 residues. Trimming cost V 7 bases and J 4 bases, with 14 bases left between them. The CDR3 coding sequence is TGTGCCAGCATCATTTGGGGGGAGGGGGCCAACGTCCTGACTTTC. Its translation is CASIIWGEGANVLTF.

V usage is TRBV27 and J usage is TRBJ2-1, with 9 bases lining up with TRBD2. This CDR3 comprises 17 residues. The V segment lost 7 bases and the J segment 0 bases; nucleotides outside the gene matches: 10. Per germline, CDR1 MNHEY and CDR2 SMNVEV (reference sequence). The CDR3 sequence: CASMTSGRGSSYNEQFF. The CDR3 DNA sequence: TGTGCCAGCATGACTAGCGGCCGGGGGAGCTCCTACAATGAGCAGTTCTTC.

V and J are TRBV29-1 and TRBJ2-5; 9 bases agree with TRBD1. The CDR3 has 15 amino acids. Germline V gives CDR1 SQVTM, CDR2 ANQGSEA. Trimming cost V 5 bases and J 3 bases; bases outside gene matches: 10. Written as DNA, the CDR3 is TGCAGCGTTTCTAATTATAGGACAGGGGAAGAGACCCAGTACTTC. Amino acid sequence: CSVSNYRTGEETQYF.

This clone was picked up one time. The chain has TRBV6-1 and TRBJ1-5; 9 nucleotides match TRBD1. The CDR3 has 16 residues. CDR1 is MNHNS, CDR2 SASEGT, per germline. V lost 0 bases and J lost 6; bases outside the gene matches: 6. CDR3: CASSEAGTGFFQPQHF. CDR3 nucleotides: TGTGCCAGCAGTGAAGCGGGGACAGGGTTTTTTCAGCCCCAGCATTTT.

This sequence joins TRBV5-1 and TRBJ1-1, with D possibly TRBD1 on 5 matching bases. This CDR3 has 13 residues. The ends were cut back, 3 bases at V and 6 bases at J, with 12 bases in the middle. Germline V gene sequence: CDR1 SGHRS, CDR2 YFSETQ. CDR3 DNA sequence: TGCGCCAGCAGCTCCGGGGGGTCACCTGAAGCTTTCTTT. This codes for CASSSGGSPEAFF. Supplemented by reference TRBV5-1 and TRBJ1-1, the full variable domain reads KAGVTQTPRYLIKTRGQQVTLSCSPISGHRSVSWYQQTPGQGLQFLFEYFSETQRNKGNFPGRFSGRQFSNSRSEMNVSTLELGDSALYLCASSSGGSPEAFFGQGTRLTVV.

This chain uses TRBV28 with TRBJ2-5; D is ambiguous. The length of the CDR3 is 13 residues. Germline assignment: CDR1 MDHEN and CDR2 SYDVKM. V lost 5 bases, J lost 1 base, and 8 bases lay in between. CDR3 coding DNA: TGTGCCAGCAGTCCGGTATCCCAAGAGACCCAGTACTTC. Translated: CASSPVSQETQYF.

On this clone itself: The junction differs from germline at one of its ends, possibly a read error. This rearrangement joins TRBV7-9 to TRBJ1-1; tentatively, D is TRBD1 (5 bases). This CDR3 has 11 amino acids. The germline gives CDR1 SEHNR, CDR2 FQNEAQ (reference sequence). The CDR3 here is CSSRLTDEAFF. The CDR3 coding sequence is TGTTCCAGCAGGTTGACAGATGAAGCTTTCTTT.

This clone showed up just once. The genes are TRBV7-9 and TRBJ2-5; no reliable D call. The CDR3 has 11 residues. Germline lookup yields CDR1 SEHNR and CDR2 FQNEAQ (reference sequence). V lost 3 bases, J lost 7 bases, and 6 bases lay in between. This chain's CDR3 is CASSFEATQYF. CDR3 in DNA: TGTGCCAGCAGCTTTGAGGCGACCCAGTACTTC.

The CDR3 sequence is CASSLIRTGNQPQHF. CDR3 sequence (DNA): TGTGCCAGTAGCTTAATTCGGACAGGCAATCAGCCCCAGCATTTT. The chain uses TRBV19 and TRBJ1-5; the D gene is possibly TRBD1 (6 bases). The CDR3 covers 15 residues. The germline CDR1 and CDR2 sequences are LNHDA and SQIVND (reference sequence). Trimming pared 6 bases from V and 2 bases from J, leaving 14 bases between.

The chain uses TRBV14 and TRBJ1-1; D might be TRBD1 (6 bases). This CDR3 region has 12 residues. The ends were cut back, 9 bases at V and 3 bases at J, with 11 bases in the middle. CDR1 SGHDN and CDR2 FVKESK come from the germline V gene. Here the CDR3 DNA reads TGTGCCAGTGCAGGGGCCTACACTGAAGCTTTCTTT. As protein: CASAGAYTEAFF.

The chain is built from TRBV6-6 and TRBJ2-7, with 11 bases identical to TRBD2. The trim removed 6 bases at V and 3 bases at J, leaving 4 bases unmatched. The CDR3 has 14 residues. Germline CDR1 is MNHNY and CDR2 is SVGAGI (reference sequence). CDR3 sequence reads: CASSPGLAGYEQYF. In nucleotides, the CDR3 is TGTGCCAGCAGCCCCGGACTAGCGGGCTACGAGCAGTACTTC.

The chain carries TRBV2 and TRBJ1-1, with D perhaps matching TRBD1 (5 bases). The germline V gene encodes CDR1 SNHLY and CDR2 FYNNEI. Trimming pared 8 bases from V and 3 bases from J, leaving 16 bases between. The CDR3 is made up of 14 amino acids. CDR3 protein: CASLTEGLDTEAFF. As DNA, the CDR3 is TGTGCCAGCCTTACGGAGGGGTTGGACACTGAAGCTTTCTTT.

This chain joins TRBV18 and TRBJ2-7; 7 nucleotides agree with TRBD2. Germline CDR1 KGHSH, CDR2 LQKENI. The J segment lost 9 bases and the V segment lost 0 bases, leaving 11 bases of the junction unmatched. CDR3 length: 15 amino acids. As DNA, the CDR3 is TGTGCCAGCTCACCACCCGAGACTAGCCGTCGTTTGCAGTACTTC. Amino acids: CASSPPETSRRLQYF. The full variable domain, completed using reference TRBV18 and TRBJ2-7, is NAGVMQNPRHLVRRRGQEARLRCSPMKGHSHVYWYRQLPEEGLKFMVYLQKENIIDESGMPKERFSAEFPKEGPSILRIQQVVRGDSAAYFCASSPPETSRRLQYFGPGTRLTVT.

The chain links TRBV4-2 to TRBJ1-4; TRBD1 might be the D (5 bases). Trimming removed 1 base at V and 6 bases at J, with 15 bases between. The CDR3 consists of 16 residues. Germline V lookup: CDR1 LGHNA, CDR2 YNFKEQ. The CDR3: CASSQVVGQVDEKLFF. The CDR3 DNA reads TGTGCCAGCAGCCAAGTTGTGGGGCAAGTGGATGAAAAACTGTTTTTT.

The V call is TRBV10-3, the J call TRBJ2-7; D may be TRBD2 (5 bases). Germline V gene lookup returns CDR1 ENHRY and CDR2 SYGVKD. V was clipped by 0 bases and J by 3 bases, with 12 bases between them. The CDR3 spans 15 residues. The chain's CDR3 is CAISESSIANYEQYF. The CDR3 DNA reads TGTGCCATCAGTGAGTCGTCAATAGCGAACTACGAGCAGTACTTC.

The chain couples TRBV10-1 to TRBJ1-5; possibly TRBD1 for D (6 bases). This CDR3 spans 16 amino acids. Trimming cost V 4 bases and J 7 bases, with 20 bases left between them. Germline V gene sequence: CDR1 WNHNN, CDR2 SYGVQD (reference sequence). Here the CDR3 DNA reads TGCGCCAGCAGTGGAGTAATGAGGAGGGGGGGACAGCCCCAGCATTTT. Translating gives CASSGVMRRGGQPQHF.

The chain links TRBV5-1 to TRBJ2-6; no reliable D call. The germline V gene encodes CDR1 SGHRS and CDR2 YFSETQ. This CDR3 spans 14 amino acids. The ends were cut back, 4 bases at V and 2 bases at J, with 7 bases in the middle. The CDR3, as DNA: TGCGCCAGCAGCCCCAGGACTGGGGCCAACGTCCTGACTTTC. This encodes CASSPRTGANVLTF.

The rearrangement links TRBV11-2 to TRBJ1-4, with D perhaps matching TRBD1 (5 bases). The germline V and J ends were trimmed by 5 bases and 8 bases, with 18 bases remaining between them. Looked up from germline, CDR1 is SGHAT and CDR2 is FQNNGV. The CDR3 loop spans 15 amino acids. In DNA form, the CDR3 reads TGTGCCAGCAGCATACCAGGGTGGGCAGGAGAAAAACTGTTTTTT. Its translation: CASSIPGWAGEKLFF.